This TCR beta chain came from a study of molecular identifiers for immune sequencing clone quantification. Libraries for naive CD8 T cells, which were made from roughly 18,000 to 920,000 sorted cells, drew on 10%, 30% or 50% of the RNA. This clonotype came up many times. TCRdb ran MiXCR on the PCR reads and lists one entry per CDR3 protein. Of approximately 590,000 distinct CDR3 sequences in the sample, 25% were seen once. V lost 3 bases to trimming and J lost 0 bases, with 6 bases between them. CDR3 length: 14 residues. The chain carries TRBV12-3 or TRBV12-4 and TRBJ1-5; no reliable D call. This clonotype was obtained from a human donor in good health. Some libraries in this study had Jurkat cell RNA spiked in. Sequenced material: naive CD8+ T cells from blood, with Jurkat cell RNA spiked in. As to subset: FACS-sorted CD8+CD4-CCR7+CD45RA+ naive T cells. The CDR3 reads CASSFDGSNQPQHF. The CDR3 DNA reads TGTGCCAGCAGTTTTGACGGTAGCAATCAGCCCCAGCATTTT.